This T cell receptor (beta chain) was retrieved from a study of a mutant IDH1 vaccine in newly diagnosed glioma (dated by TCRdb to 2020 to 2022). Background for the entire study: Eight vaccinations were administered to patients in weeks 1, 3, 5, 7, 11, 15, 19 and 23, corresponding to visits V03 through V10. In the chemotherapy-containing groups, vaccination started alongside temozolomide cycles, whereas in patients who had radiotherapy alone it started 4-6 weeks after radiotherapy. Of the approximately 29 treated patients, 62.5% were male and about 40% were female, and a mean age of approximately 40 years was recorded. Prior to enrollment, patients had been given standard therapy consisting of radiotherapy alone, temozolomide alone, or radiochemotherapy with temozolomide, with the combination given to most patients. Six visits were used for peripheral blood collection: V03 (baseline), V05, V07, V10, V12 and V13. For exploratory analyses, longitudinal TCRB deep sequencing was carried out in approximately 25 treated patients wherever samples were available.

The sample's time point label is to be understood as: week 23, last vaccination. A 20-mer mutant IDH1 peptide at 300 micrograms in Montanide made up each vaccine dose, which was injected subcutaneously together with topical imiquimod. The donors had newly diagnosed IDH1-mutant astrocytomas of WHO grade 3 or 4 that showed loss of nuclear ATRX. The samples were drawn from NOA16, a multicentre, single-arm, open-label phase I trial in Germany that tested a mutant IDH1 peptide vaccine in humans for the first time. Genomic DNA for TCRB sequencing was extracted from EDTA blood using the DNeasy Blood and Tissue Kit. V is pared back by 0 bases and J by 0 bases, with 11 bases lying between the germline termini. Based on the germline V gene (reference sequence), the CDR1 and CDR2 sequences are GTSNPN and SVGIG. The CDR3 goes from the cysteine to the phenylalanine over 16 residues. This entry keeps only the CDR3 DNA: 48 bases, framed from base 1.

Remarks on this clone: Its antigen is still unknown. No qualities accompany the bases; no much larger clone lies one base away.

Overall results and qualifications from the work: Pseudoprogression seemed to be unrelated to changes in the top peripheral T cell clonotypes found by TCRB sequencing. Immune responses induced by the vaccine were seen in roughly 95% of patients across multiple MHC alleles. The authors stated that sample limitations prevented analyses of patient blood samples from being reproduced. Availability determined which PBMC samples were chosen for TCRB deep sequencing.

The library came from the immunoSEQ multiplex PCR assay. Rearranged TCR beta chain sequences were amplified using the hsTCRB Kit according to the manufacturer's protocol. An Illumina MiSeq was used to sequence the TCRB libraries. In the paper's pipeline: Demultiplexing, trimming and gene mapping were performed with the kit vendor's proprietary platform. Sourced from immuneACCESS, this table was stored by TCRdb with only in-frame sequences that have V and J called. A share of the clones is absent; for the studies checked, an unresolved V gene accounts for under half, and the remainder has no known explanation. V and J calls and clone size come straight from that table; D and trimming were deduced from the DNA. In this sample the table shows 55,000 or so clones, 80% of which occur a single time. Jointly, the top ten make up 6.2% of the sample.

This sequence was found in a middle-aged man with glioma. The receptor chain draws on TRBV30 and TRBJ1-4, and TRBD1 may be the D gene, going by 6 matching bases. The source was PBMCs, collected from a glioma patient whose treatment included an IDH1 peptide vaccine. The DNA sequence follows: TGTGCCTGGAGTGTACCGGGACACACAACTAATGAAAAACTGTTTTTT. Its product reads: CAWSVPGHTTNEKLFF. When the CDR3 is completed using the reference TRBV30 and TRBJ1-4 genes on either side, the full variable domain is SQTIHQWPATLVQPVGSPLSLECTVEGTSNPNLYWYRQAAGRGLQLLFYSVGIGQISSEVPQNLSASRPQDRQFILSSKKLLLSDSGFYLCAWSVPGHTTNEKLFFGSGTQLSVL.